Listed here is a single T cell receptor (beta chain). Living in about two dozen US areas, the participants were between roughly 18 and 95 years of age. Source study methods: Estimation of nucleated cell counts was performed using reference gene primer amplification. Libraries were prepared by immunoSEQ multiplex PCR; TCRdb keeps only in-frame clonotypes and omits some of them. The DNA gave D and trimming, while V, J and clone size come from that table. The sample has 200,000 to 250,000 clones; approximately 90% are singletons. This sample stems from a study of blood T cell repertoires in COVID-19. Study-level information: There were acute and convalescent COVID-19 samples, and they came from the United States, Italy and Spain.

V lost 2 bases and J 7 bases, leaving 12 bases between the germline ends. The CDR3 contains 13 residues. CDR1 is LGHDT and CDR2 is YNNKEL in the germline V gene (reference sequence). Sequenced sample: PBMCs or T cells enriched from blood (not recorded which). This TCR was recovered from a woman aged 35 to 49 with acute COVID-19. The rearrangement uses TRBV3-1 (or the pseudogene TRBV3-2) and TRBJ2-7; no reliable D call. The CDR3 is CASSQSGPWEQYF. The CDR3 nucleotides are TGTGCCAGCAGCCAATCGGGTCCTTGGGAGCAGTACTTC.